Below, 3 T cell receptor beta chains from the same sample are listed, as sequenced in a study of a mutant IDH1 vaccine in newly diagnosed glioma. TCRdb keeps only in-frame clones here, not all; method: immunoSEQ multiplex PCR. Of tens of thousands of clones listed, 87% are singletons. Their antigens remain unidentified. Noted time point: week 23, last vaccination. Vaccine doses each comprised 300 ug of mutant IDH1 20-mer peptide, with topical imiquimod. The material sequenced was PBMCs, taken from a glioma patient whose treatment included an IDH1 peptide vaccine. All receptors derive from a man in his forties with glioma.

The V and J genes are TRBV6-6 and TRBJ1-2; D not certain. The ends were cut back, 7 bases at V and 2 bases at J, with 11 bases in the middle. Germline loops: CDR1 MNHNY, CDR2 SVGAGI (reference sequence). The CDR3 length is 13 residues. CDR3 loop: CASTLDGNYGYTF. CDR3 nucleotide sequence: TGTGCCAGCACCCTTGACGGGAACTATGGCTACACCTTC.

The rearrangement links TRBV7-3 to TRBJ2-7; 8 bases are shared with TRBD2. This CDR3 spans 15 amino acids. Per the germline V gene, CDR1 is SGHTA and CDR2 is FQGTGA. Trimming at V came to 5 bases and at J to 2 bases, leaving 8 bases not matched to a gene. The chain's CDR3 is CASSLSGSGPYEQYF. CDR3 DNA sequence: TGTGCCAGCAGCCTCAGCGGGAGTGGGCCCTACGAGCAGTACTTC.

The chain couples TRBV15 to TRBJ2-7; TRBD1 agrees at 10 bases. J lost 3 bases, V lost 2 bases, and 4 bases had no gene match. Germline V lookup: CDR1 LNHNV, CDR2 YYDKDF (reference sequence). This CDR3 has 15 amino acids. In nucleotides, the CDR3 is TGTGCCACCAGCAGATCTGGGACAGGGGACTACGAGCAGTACTTC. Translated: CATSRSGTGDYEQYF.